This paragraph reports one T cell receptor (beta chain). Its antigen is unknown. Diagnosis rested on symptoms, serum thyroxine and TRAb, thyroid ultrasound, and orbital computed tomography. Amplified TCR beta CDR3 regions derived from RNA transcripts. When the TCR CDR3 underwent first-round RT-PCR, the HTBI primer set was used. Via MiXCR, TCRdb re-called the multiplex PCR reads, giving one row per CDR3 protein. There are about 320,000 distinct CDR3 sequences in the sample; 16% occur only once, and roughly 33% lies in the top ten. Germline V lookup: CDR1 LNHDA, CDR2 SQIVND (reference sequence). The length of the CDR3 is 14 residues. V lost 3 bases, J lost 3 bases, and 9 bases lay in between. These data are taken from a study of T cells in Graves' hyperthyroidism and ophthalmopathy. Looking at the study overall: Sampling of peripheral blood happened at initial diagnosis, prior to any treatment. Whole-study results and caveats: Median prediction lead before ophthalmopathy onset was about 6.7 months with the model.

The sequenced sample consisted of blood. The sequence came from a man aged 25 to 45 with Graves' hyperthyroidism. This sequence joins TRBV19 and TRBJ2-1, with D maybe TRBD1 (6 bases). CDR3 sequence reads: CASSMEGGYNEQFF. The CDR3 DNA reads TGTGCCAGTAGTATGGAAGGGGGCTACAATGAGCAGTTCTTC.